Below are 28 T cell receptor beta chains sequenced from a single sample in a study of vaccination and CD4 T cells after COVID-19. Their specific antigens are unknown. Sequenced with the Oncomine TCR Beta short-read assay was DNA taken from cultured CD4+ T cells. From the PCR reads, TCRdb called clonotypes with MiXCR, one entry per CDR3 protein. This repertoire shows approximately 13,000 distinct CDR3 sequences, nearly 80% found once; its top ten account for more than 25%. Sample treatment: roughly ten-day PBMC culture with coronavirus spike peptide pools or control peptides (ViraFEST assay). What was sequenced was CD4+ T cells from blood, cultured in vitro. These receptors came from a human donor who had recovered from COVID-19.

The chain has TRBV6-5 and TRBJ1-6; TRBD1 is a possible D gene (5 bases). The CDR3 covers 15 residues. The germline gives CDR1 MNHEY, CDR2 SVGAGI. The V end was cut by 0 bases, the J end by 6 bases, with 9 bases between. This chain's CDR3 is CASSYSGQGNSPLHF. In DNA, the CDR3 is TGTGCCAGCAGTTACTCGGGGCAGGGTAATTCACCCCTCCACTTT.

The V call is TRBV28, the J call TRBJ1-6; weak D call: TRBD1 (6 bases). Trimming pared 8 bases from V and 13 bases from J, leaving 12 bases between. Germline loops: CDR1 MDHEN, CDR2 SYDVKM. The CDR3 runs to 11 residues. The CDR3 reads CASRHREPLHF. The CDR3, as DNA: TGTGCCAGCCGACACAGGGAGCCCCTCCACTTT.

The chain couples TRBV27 to TRBJ1-1; D gene uncertain. Trimming removed 8 bases at V and 1 base at J, with 2 bases between. There are 10 residues in the CDR3. Germline V gene sequence: CDR1 MNHEY, CDR2 SMNVEV (reference sequence). CDR3 DNA: TGTGCCAGCGGGAACACTGAAGCTTTCTTT. Translating it yields CASGNTEAFF.

The V call is TRBV21-1, the J call TRBJ1-3. TRBV21-1 is described as a pseudogene. The CDR3 is 13 residues long. The CDR3 coding sequence is TGTGCCAGCAGCAAAGTGGTCCGCTCCACCATATATTTT. Amino acids: CASSKVVRSTIYF.

This chain connects TRBV7-3 to TRBJ1-1; D unclear. The germline V gene has CDR1 SGHTA and CDR2 FQGTGA. This CDR3 is built from 14 residues. V lost 5 bases and J lost 1, with 11 bases in between. This chain's CDR3 is CASSPGEGNTEAFF. In DNA form, the CDR3 reads TGTGCCAGCAGCCCGGGAGAGGGGAACACTGAAGCTTTCTTT.

A few counts support this clonotype. The gene calls are TRBV7-2 and TRBJ1-2; no reliable D call. The germline gives CDR1 SGHTA, CDR2 FQGNSA. This CDR3 spans 12 amino acids. The ends were cut back, 7 bases at V and 0 bases at J, with 6 bases in the middle. CDR3 bases: TGTGCCAGCACAGGAACTAACTATGGCTACACCTTC. It yields the protein CASTGTNYGYTF.

The chain is built from TRBV7-7 and TRBJ2-1; D uncertain. The CDR3 extends over 14 amino acids. The germline V gene encodes CDR1 SSHAT and CDR2 FNYEAQ (reference sequence). Trimming left V 5 bases short and J 5 bases short, with 13 bases between. CDR3 residues: CASSPGVDDNEQFF. For the CDR3, the DNA is TGTGCCAGCAGCCCCGGAGTAGACGACAATGAGCAGTTCTTC.

The CDR3 coding sequence is TGTGCCAGTGTCGACAGGGGCTATGGCTACACCTTC. Its protein product is CASVDRGYGYTF. The chain uses TRBV19 and TRBJ1-2; 8 bases align to TRBD1. This CDR3 comprises 12 residues. Germline assignment: CDR1 LNHDA and CDR2 SQIVND (reference sequence). Trimming at V came to 8 bases and at J to 4 bases, leaving 3 bases not matched to a gene.

Note on this clonotype: Relative to the germline gene, one junction end is altered; a read error may explain this. The chain carries TRBV6-5 and TRBJ1-5; D uncertain. This CDR3 region has 14 residues. CDR1 and CDR2 from the germline V gene are MNHEY and SVGAGI. CDR3 amino acids: CASSYGRKNQPRHF. The CDR3 region has the DNA TGTGCCAGCAGTTACGGCAGGAAAAATCAGCCCCGGCATTTT.

This rearrangement joins TRBV6-1 to TRBJ1-6; no firm D call. The germline V gene encodes CDR1 MNHNS and CDR2 SASEGT. The V end was cut by 7 bases, the J end by 10 bases, with 11 bases between. This CDR3 has 12 amino acids. The CDR3 region has the DNA TGTGCCAGCACATCCTTGAGGTCACCCCTCCACTTT. Translated, it gives CASTSLRSPLHF.

This sequence joins TRBV20-1 and TRBJ2-7; TRBD1 might be the D (5 bases). Trimming stripped 4 bases from V and 2 bases from J, with 6 bases between. The CDR3 runs 11 residues. CDR1 DFQATT and CDR2 SNEGSKA come from the germline V gene (reference sequence). This CDR3 reads CSAKGPYEQYF. The DNA of the CDR3 is TGCAGTGCTAAGGGGCCCTACGAGCAGTACTTC.

J is TRBJ2-2 and V is TRBV23-1; 8 positions agree with TRBD1. TRBV23-1 has ORF status, its function being uncertain. V lost 2 bases, J lost 4 bases, and 6 bases stayed unmatched. The CDR3 contains 16 residues. The CDR3 loop reads CASSQPRGPSTGELFF. In DNA form, the CDR3 reads TGCGCCAGCAGTCAACCCAGGGGGCCTTCCACCGGGGAGCTGTTTTTT.

This sequence joins TRBV6-1 and TRBJ1-2, with a possible D match to TRBD1 (6 bases). Per the germline V gene, CDR1 is MNHNS and CDR2 is SASEGT. The CDR3 is 10 residues long. V lost 8 bases and J lost 6, with 7 bases in between. As DNA, the CDR3 is TGTGCCAGCTACAGGGATGGCTACACCTTC. Translation gives CASYRDGYTF.

This chain connects TRBV20-1 to TRBJ2-5; D uncertain. The CDR3 loop spans 14 amino acids. V was cut by 1 base and J by 5 bases, with 14 bases left in between. Germline CDR1 DFQATT, CDR2 SNEGSKA (reference sequence). The CDR3 DNA sequence: TGCAGTGCTAGAGGAGTCGGTAGTGGGGAGACCCAGTACTTC. Translated: CSARGVGSGETQYF.

Note on this clonotype: Sequence at one end of the junction differs from germline and may be a read error. Written as DNA, the CDR3 is TGTGCTAGCAGTGAAATCTTGGGAGGGGCTGGCAATCAGCCCCAGCATTTT. It is translated as CASSEILGGAGNQPQHF. The chain carries TRBV6-1 and TRBJ1-5; D possibly corresponds to TRBD1 (5 bases). Germline-derived CDR1 and CDR2 are MNHNS and SASEGT. This CDR3 is built from 17 residues.

The chain has TRBV20-1 and TRBJ1-6; 8 bases match TRBD1. Germline V gene data show CDR1 as DFQATT and CDR2 as SNEGSKA (reference sequence). V shed 3 bases, J shed 5 bases, and the junction held 9 bases outside the gene matches. This CDR3 contains 16 residues. The CDR3 sequence: CSASADRVKNNSPLHF. The CDR3 DNA reads TGCAGTGCTAGCGCGGACAGGGTAAAAAATAATTCACCCCTCCACTTT.

This rearrangement joins TRBV27 to TRBJ1-3, with D uncertain. The CDR3 is 16 residues long. CDR1 is MNHEY, CDR2 SMNVEV, per germline (reference sequence). Trimming took off 2 bases at V and 0 bases at J, with 11 bases between the two ends. The CDR3 is CASSLTGRISGNTIYF. The CDR3 DNA is TGTGCCAGCAGTTTAACGGGTAGGATCTCTGGAAACACCATATATTTT.

The J gene is TRBJ1-2, the V gene TRBV20-1, with 7 bases identical to TRBD1. The germline V gene encodes CDR1 DFQATT and CDR2 SNEGSKA (reference sequence). The CDR3 covers 16 residues. Trimming removed 3 bases from V and 3 bases from J; junction bases left unmatched: 13. This chain's CDR3 is CSARADLGQVHYGYTF. In nucleotides, the CDR3 is TGCAGTGCTAGGGCTGACCTCGGACAGGTCCACTATGGCTACACCTTC.

The rearrangement uses TRBV20-1 and TRBJ1-2; 8 bases are shared with TRBD1. Per the germline V gene, CDR1 is DFQATT and CDR2 is SNEGSKA (reference sequence). CDR3 length: 11 amino acids. J gave up 8 bases and V 4 bases, and 3 bases lay outside the gene matches. CDR3 DNA: TGCAGTGCTACAGGGGGCCGGGGCTACACCTTC. Translating gives CSATGGRGYTF.

The chain recombines TRBV2 with TRBJ2-5, with a weak D call TRBD2 (6 bases). From germline, CDR1 is SNHLY and CDR2 FYNNEI. Trimming stripped 7 bases from V and 4 bases from J, with 13 bases between. CDR3 length: 13 amino acids. CDR3 bases: TGTGCCAGCATTCGACGGGGGTTAGAGACCCAGTACTTC. It codes for CASIRRGLETQYF.

This chain links TRBV20-1 with TRBJ1-6; 12 positions agree with TRBD1. Germline CDR1 reads DFQATT; CDR2 reads SNEGSKA (reference sequence). The CDR3 is 18 residues long. V lost 6 bases and J lost 7; bases outside the gene matches: 16. The CDR3 is CSARTGTGGYRVNSPLHF. The CDR3 DNA is TGCAGTGCCAGAACCGGGACAGGGGGCTATCGGGTGAATTCACCCCTCCACTTT.

This clonotype was seen a single time. The rearrangement uses TRBV7-8 and TRBJ1-1; TRBD1 aligns across 7 bases. The CDR3 is 13 residues long. With 4 bases clipped from V and 5 bases from J, the junction kept 4 bases outside the gene matches. Germline V gene sequence: CDR1 SGHVS, CDR2 FQNEAQ. The CDR3 protein is CASSSVRGTEAFF. The DNA for the CDR3 is TGTGCCAGCAGCTCCGTCAGGGGGACTGAAGCTTTCTTT.

The V gene is TRBV6-1, the J gene TRBJ1-5, with D possibly matching TRBD1 (5 bases). Trimming removed 5 bases from V and 6 bases from J, with 8 bases in between. Germline values: CDR1 MNHNS, CDR2 SASEGT. The CDR3 is made up of 12 amino acids. The CDR3 loop reads CASSTGVQPQHF. In nucleotides, the CDR3 is TGTGCCAGCAGTACGGGGGTTCAGCCCCAGCATTTT.

CDR3 in DNA: TGTGCCTGGAGTGTACAGCTGAACACTGAAGCTTTCTTT. Translating it yields CAWSVQLNTEAFF. This sequence joins TRBV30 and TRBJ1-1; D unclear. This CDR3 region has 13 residues. CDR1 is GTSNPN, CDR2 SVGIG, per germline (reference sequence). Deletions cut 0 bases from V and 0 bases from J, with 5 bases between.

This chain uses TRBV20-1 with TRBJ2-7; D is perhaps TRBD2 (6 bases). Germline-derived CDR1 and CDR2 are DFQATT and SNEGSKA (reference sequence). With 5 bases removed from V and 0 bases from J, the gap between germline ends came to 20 bases. This CDR3 has 16 amino acids. The DNA for the CDR3 is TGCAGTGCTCCCTCGGTGGAGGGGCGAAGCTCCTACGAGCAGTACTTC. Translated, it gives CSAPSVEGRSSYEQYF.

This chain joins TRBV6-2 or TRBV6-3 and TRBJ1-2; no reliable D call. This CDR3 region has 12 residues. The V and J ends lost 5 bases and 7 bases respectively, with 11 bases between them. In germline, CDR1 is MNHEY, CDR2 SVGEGT. CDR3 amino acids: CASSALSFGYTF. CDR3 DNA sequence: TGTGCCAGCAGTGCGCTGAGTTTTGGCTACACCTTC.

The chain recombines TRBV11-2 with TRBJ2-3; 8 bases map to TRBD1. The CDR3 loop spans 15 amino acids. Per the germline V gene, CDR1 is SGHAT and CDR2 is FQNNGV. After removal of 5 bases from V and 0 bases from J, the junction contained 4 bases not matched to a gene. The CDR3 coding sequence is TGTGCCAGCAGCGTGCAGGGGGCTAGCACAGATACGCAGTATTTT. Translated, it gives CASSVQGASTDTQYF. Variable domain in full (rest from reference TRBV11-2 and TRBJ2-3): EAGVAQSPRYKIIEKRQSVAFWCNPISGHATLYWYQQILGQGPKLLIQFQNNGVVDDSQLPKDRFSAERLKGVDSTLKIQPAKLEDSAVYLCASSVQGASTDTQYFGPGTRLTVL.

The rearrangement links TRBV7-9 to TRBJ2-3, with TRBD2 matching 11 bases. Germline-derived CDR1 and CDR2 are SEHNR and FQNEAQ (reference sequence). V dropped 5 bases and J dropped 0; count of bases not matched to a gene: 7. CDR3 length: 17 amino acids. CDR3 bases: TGTGCCAGCAGCCCCCGGACTAGCGGGCCTAGCACAGATACGCAGTATTTT. It is translated as CASSPRTSGPSTDTQYF.